Listed here are 26 T cell receptor beta chains from one sample, sequenced in a study of T cells in Graves' hyperthyroidism and ophthalmopathy. RNA transcripts yielded amplified TCR beta CDR3 regions. HTBI primers were used for first-round RT-PCR of the TCR CDR3. TCRdb processed the multiplex PCR reads anew with MiXCR; each CDR3 protein has one entry. The table includes hundreds of thousands of distinct CDR3 sequences, 38% detected once. Sequencing was performed on blood. The receptors originated from a man aged 18-30 years with Graves' hyperthyroidism.

This rearrangement joins TRBV2 to TRBJ2-7, with TRBD1 matching 7 bases. This CDR3 region has 15 residues. V shed 5 bases, J shed 7 bases, and the junction held 14 bases outside the gene matches. Germline V lookup: CDR1 SNHLY, CDR2 FYNNEI. The CDR3 coding sequence is TGTGCCAGCAGTCGAAAGGGGGCCGGCACCGGGGAGCAGTACTTC. It is translated as CASSRKGAGTGEQYF.

There are a few counts of this clonotype. V usage is TRBV5-1 and J usage is TRBJ1-1, with unresolved D. CDR1 and CDR2 (germline): SGHRS, YFSETQ. Deletions cut 1 base from V and 4 bases from J, with 8 bases between. The CDR3 is 13 residues long. CDR3 loop: CASSLTSATEAFF. DNA of the CDR3: TGCGCCAGCAGCTTGACGAGCGCCACTGAAGCTTTCTTT.

J is TRBJ2-5 and V is TRBV7-2; no clear D gene. The CDR3 totals 13 residues. V was clipped by 7 bases and J by 4 bases, with 13 bases between them. Germline assignment: CDR1 SGHTA and CDR2 FQGNSA. The CDR3 spells CASNLGPGETQYF. The CDR3 DNA reads TGTGCCAGCAACTTGGGCCCAGGAGAGACCCAGTACTTC.

This clonotype has more than one count but fewer than ten. V usage is TRBV27 and J usage is TRBJ1-5; D is unclear. Per the germline V gene, CDR1 is MNHEY and CDR2 is SMNVEV (reference sequence). The CDR3 is 15 amino acids. V lost 2 bases and J 1 base, leaving 9 bases between the germline ends. Here the CDR3 reads CASSLEPHSNQPQHF. CDR3 DNA: TGTGCCAGCAGTTTAGAGCCACACAGCAATCAGCCCCAGCATTTT.

As for this clonotype: One junction end disagrees with the germline gene, perhaps due to a read error. The chain is built from TRBV2 and TRBJ2-2; D might be TRBD2 (6 bases). Per germline, CDR1 SNHLY and CDR2 FYNNEI. This CDR3 spans 16 amino acids. CDR3 in DNA: TGTGCCAGCAGTGAAGTGGGACTCACGAACACCGGGGAGCTGTCTTGG. Its translation is CASSEVGLTNTGELSW.

This clonotype turned up a few times. This chain joins TRBV12-3 or TRBV12-4 and TRBJ1-1, with D possibly being TRBD1 (5 bases). The CDR3 consists of 13 residues. Trimming removed 7 bases from V and 5 bases from J, with 14 bases in between. The CDR3 DNA reads TGTGCCAGCACCCCGAGGGGAATGACTGAAGCTTTCTTT. It yields the protein CASTPRGMTEAFF.

The chain links TRBV5-1 to TRBJ2-5; possible D gene TRBD2, 7 bases. The CDR3 consists of 17 residues. Trimming took 2 bases from V and 0 from J, leaving 17 bases between them. Germline loops: CDR1 SGHRS, CDR2 YFSETQ. The CDR3, as DNA: TGCGCCAGCAGCTTCCTCGGGGGGCCAAATTACCAAGAGACCCAGTACTTC. Translation gives CASSFLGGPNYQETQYF.

This clonotype was seen repeatedly, ten times or more. The chain joins TRBV24-1 to TRBJ1-3; the D is unclear. The CDR3 runs to 12 residues. V dropped 6 bases and J dropped 4 bases, with 6 bases sitting between them. Germline assignment: CDR1 KGHDR and CDR2 SFDVKD. Here the CDR3 reads CATSPDGNTIYF. In DNA, the CDR3 is TGTGCCACCAGTCCAGACGGAAACACCATATATTTT.

The chain recombines TRBV6-2 or TRBV6-3 with TRBJ2-7, with D possibly matching TRBD1 (5 bases). The CDR3 is 13 amino acids. Germline V CDR1 and CDR2: MNHEY, SVGEGT. Trimming removed 4 bases from V and 5 bases from J, with 12 bases in between. The CDR3 nucleotides read TGTGCCAGCAGTTCCTCCCTAGGGGACGAGCAGTACTTC. This codes for CASSSSLGDEQYF.

The rearrangement joins TRBV5-1 to TRBJ2-5; 13 bases align to TRBD2. CDR3 size: 17 residues. The J segment lost 1 base and the V segment lost 0 bases, leaving 3 bases of the junction unmatched. CDR1 is SGHRS, CDR2 YFSETQ, per germline. The CDR3 sequence is CASSLEGTSGIQETQYF. DNA for the CDR3: TGCGCCAGCAGCTTGGAAGGGACTAGCGGGATCCAAGAGACCCAGTACTTC.

The rearrangement joins TRBV7-3 to TRBJ2-7, with D tentatively TRBD2 (6 bases). The CDR3 loop spans 15 amino acids. Germline CDR1 and CDR2: SGHTA and FQGTGA. Between the trimmed V and J ends, which lost 5 bases and 2 bases, there was a span of 16 bases. The CDR3 sequence is CASSQELGRPYEQYF. CDR3 in DNA: TGTGCCAGCAGCCAGGAACTAGGGAGGCCCTACGAGCAGTACTTC.

This clonotype appeared a few times. The chain carries TRBV9 and TRBJ1-5; D not certain. Germline V lookup: CDR1 SGDLS, CDR2 YYNGEE. CDR3 size: 16 residues. V was cut by 4 bases and J by 0 bases, with 14 bases left in between. Written as DNA, the CDR3 is TGTGCCAGCAGCCAAGATAGAGAGTATAGCAATCAGCCCCAGCATTTT. As protein: CASSQDREYSNQPQHF.

This clonotype was observed a few times. The CDR3 protein is CASSLGTGQGNGYTF. The CDR3 DNA reads TGCGCCAGCAGCTTGGGAACGGGACAGGGGAATGGCTACACCTTC. The gene calls are TRBV5-1 and TRBJ1-2, with 10 bases lining up with TRBD1. The CDR3 sequence is 15 residues long. V was pared by 0 bases and J by 6 bases, with 5 bases of the junction left unmatched. Germline V gene sequence: CDR1 SGHRS, CDR2 YFSETQ. Full variable domain (rest looked up from reference TRBV5-1 and TRBJ1-2): KAGVTQTPRYLIKTRGQQVTLSCSPISGHRSVSWYQQTPGQGLQFLFEYFSETQRNKGNFPGRFSGRQFSNSRSEMNVSTLELGDSALYLCASSLGTGQGNGYTFGSGTRLTVV.

The gene calls are TRBV20-1 and TRBJ2-5; 9 nucleotides align to TRBD2. The junction had 9 bases not matched to a gene; V was cut back by 3 bases and J by 4 bases. Germline CDR1 and CDR2: DFQATT and SNEGSKA (reference sequence). The CDR3 has 15 residues. DNA of the CDR3: TGCAGTGCTAGTCCCGGCGCAGCGGGGGGAGAGACCCAGTACTTC. This sequence encodes CSASPGAAGGETQYF.

The chain employs TRBV7-8 and TRBJ2-7; D is ambiguous. Trimming shortened V by 7 bases and J by 5 bases, and 12 bases separated the two germline ends. Germline lookup yields CDR1 SGHVS and CDR2 FQNEAQ. The CDR3 length is 12 residues. Here the CDR3 reads CASTEHGHEQYF. CDR3 coding DNA: TGTGCCAGCACCGAGCACGGCCACGAGCAGTACTTC.

This clonotype was observed at least ten times. The chain uses TRBV7-2 and TRBJ2-7; D unclear. The CDR3 totals 14 residues. Trimming removed 0 bases at V and 6 bases at J, with 12 bases between. CDR1 SGHTA and CDR2 FQGNSA come from the germline V gene. The CDR3 spells CASSLAGSGLEQYF. For the CDR3, the DNA is TGTGCCAGCAGCTTAGCGGGAAGTGGGCTCGAGCAGTACTTC.

In this sample, this clonotype turned up many times. The chain combines TRBV25-1 with TRBJ2-5; 10 positions agree with TRBD2. V lost 10 bases to trimming and J lost 5 bases; unmatched junction nucleotides: 10. The CDR3 runs 14 residues. Germline-derived CDR1 and CDR2 are MGHDK and SYGVNS. Here the CDR3 reads CATQSGRAGETQYF. DNA of the CDR3: TGTGCCACTCAAAGCGGGAGGGCCGGCGAGACCCAGTACTTC. The full variable domain, with the rest looked up from reference TRBV25-1 and TRBJ2-5, is EADIYQTPRYLVIGTGKKITLECSQTMGHDKMYWYQQDPGMELHLIHYSYGVNSTEKGDLSSESTVSRIRTEHFPLTLESARPSHTSQYLCATQSGRAGETQYFGPGTRLLVL.

In this sample, this clonotype turned up many times. J is TRBJ1-5 and V is TRBV2; 7 bases line up with TRBD1. CDR1 is SNHLY and CDR2 is FYNNEI in the germline V gene. The CDR3 loop spans 13 amino acids. The junction had 6 bases not matched to a gene; V was cut back by 7 bases and J by 6 bases. CDR3 nucleotides: TGTGCCAGCACTTACAGGGGATCTCAGCCCCAGCATTTT. Protein product: CASTYRGSQPQHF.

This clonotype has a count of ten or more. The chain recombines TRBV7-9 with TRBJ2-5; D gene uncertain. There are 14 residues in the CDR3. Trimming removed 3 bases from V and 1 base from J, with 9 bases in between. Per germline, CDR1 SEHNR and CDR2 FQNEAQ (reference sequence). The CDR3 coding sequence is TGTGCCAGCAGCTTGGCAGGTTTCCAAGAGACCCAGTACTTC. Encoded protein: CASSLAGFQETQYF.

The V gene is TRBV20-1, the J gene TRBJ2-7; maybe TRBD2 (5 bases). The CDR3 has 14 residues. V lost 5 bases to trimming and J lost 1 base, with 15 bases between them. Germline CDR1 reads DFQATT; CDR2 reads SNEGSKA (reference sequence). Written as DNA, the CDR3 is TGCAGTGCTTACACTGGACTGAGTTCCTACGAGCAGTACTTC. Protein product: CSAYTGLSSYEQYF.

Many counts were recorded for this clonotype. This chain joins TRBV20-1 and TRBJ2-2; D uncertain. V lost 6 bases and J lost 4, with 12 bases in between. CDR3 length: 13 residues. Germline V gene lookup returns CDR1 DFQATT and CDR2 SNEGSKA (reference sequence). CDR3 DNA: TGCAGTGCCTCCCACGAGGTCACCGGGGAGCTGTTTTTT. It is translated as CSASHEVTGELFF.

This clonotype was recorded a few times. The chain combines TRBV2 with TRBJ2-2; D not resolved. CDR3 length: 15 amino acids. CDR1 and CDR2 from the germline V gene are SNHLY and FYNNEI. The V gene lost 1 base and the J gene lost 4 bases, with 10 bases spanning the gap. For the CDR3, the DNA is TGTGCCAGCAGTGAAGGGCACCCGGGCACCGGGGAGCTGTTTTTT. It specifies CASSEGHPGTGELFF.

A few counts support this clonotype. This chain links TRBV12-3 or TRBV12-4 with TRBJ1-5; tentatively, D is TRBD1 (6 bases). The CDR3 covers 14 residues. With 6 bases removed from V and 9 bases from J, the gap between germline ends came to 18 bases. CDR3 sequence (DNA): TGTGCCAGCAGCCAATCGGAGGGGGTGGGGCCCCAGCATTTT. Residues: CASSQSEGVGPQHF.

This clonotype was seen more than once but under ten times. This sequence joins TRBV6-1 and TRBJ2-7; the D is unclear. CDR3 length: 13 amino acids. V dropped 8 bases and J dropped 0 bases, with 11 bases sitting between them. Germline V gives CDR1 MNHNS, CDR2 SASEGT. The CDR3 loop reads CASLRRNSYEQYF. The CDR3, as DNA: TGTGCCAGCCTACGCAGAAACTCCTACGAGCAGTACTTC.

The genes are TRBV29-1 and TRBJ1-2; D is unresolved. This CDR3 region has 12 residues. Germline values: CDR1 SQVTM, CDR2 ANQGSEA. Trimming took off 2 bases at V and 8 bases at J, with 12 bases between the two ends. For the CDR3, the DNA is TGCAGCGTTGAACTTGGGGATGGCGGCTACACCTTC. This encodes CSVELGDGGYTF.

The rearrangement links TRBV20-1 to TRBJ1-5; TRBD1 might be the D (5 bases). The CDR3 consists of 14 residues. V lost 3 bases and J 0 bases, leaving 9 bases between the germline ends. From germline, CDR1 is DFQATT and CDR2 SNEGSKA (reference sequence). CDR3: CSASPGPSNQPQHF. The CDR3, as DNA: TGCAGTGCTAGCCCGGGACCTAGCAATCAGCCCCAGCATTTT.